This T cell receptor beta chain was identified in a study of cytomegalovirus exposure and HLA in healthy donors (dated by TCRdb to 2017 to 2019). Study-level background: In an earlier analysis of approximately 640 of the donors, about 270 Gb of sequence data and 120 million or so unique TCR beta sequences from 180 million or so T cells were reported. About 280 gigabases of sequencing data and 75 million to 85 million unique TCR sequences made up an early release that covered fewer than 650 HLA-typed donors. Of the approximately 370 genotyped donors, 65% to 90% were placed in the genetic ancestry cluster associated with self-reported Caucasian donors. The study aimed to test whether cataloging public T cell receptors could reveal signatures of past pathogen exposure. The study used immunosequencing to profile the T cell repertoires of hundreds of subjects and linked those repertoires to cytomegalovirus serostatus. Besides the first cohort of approximately 670 subjects, a separate validation cohort made up of 120 different subjects was used. To predict cytomegalovirus infection status, the study combined high-throughput TCR immunosequencing, statistical association of individual TCRs with disease status, and machine learning. A later analysis re-examined previously published TCR beta repertoires from 610 or so donors and added high-resolution HLA genotyping to investigate patterns of TCR occurrence. Rather than using new phenotypic data, the later analysis identified candidate immune exposures from TCR beta sequences and from how often those sequences occurred across donors. To decide whether each TCR beta V gene segment behaved as functional or pseudogenic, an earlier analysis of fewer than 750 of the donors relied on high-throughput TCR beta sequencing. Donor age, sex, ethnicity and CMV serostatus were compiled alongside the repertoire data. Genome-wide SNP genotypes for about 65% of the roughly 670 donors were used in a later genetic analysis, which treated that subset as a discovery cohort. Every discovery cohort repertoire had been produced on one sequencing platform. Both class I and class II loci were covered by HLA typing, at four-digit resolution. The number of donors typed differed by locus, with roughly 620-630 for A, B, C, DRB1 and DQB1, 522 for DQA1, 600 to 610 for DPA1, and around 450 for DPB1. Roughly 5 DR-DQ haplotypes were handled as single units for association and clustering, since linkage in the cohort was strong. Among around 400 genotyped donors of the cohort, an average of around 250,000 unique TCR beta nucleotide sequences was sequenced per donor, of which roughly 17% were non-productive. The paper as a whole reports these results and caveats: A few of the identified cytomegalovirus-associated TCR beta chains were confirmed in vitro to be specific for cytomegalovirus antigens. A cluster of highly shared sequence variants was judged likely to be a technical artifact of the sequencing pipeline. Assigning TCR associations to individual alleles was difficult when HLA alleles, especially DR and DQ, strongly co-occurred. In a later analysis, most CMV-associated TCR beta chains were found to appear HLA-restricted, with HLA associations seemingly driven largely by CMV exposure. Compared with the roughly 670-donor mean, donors in an Asian-associated ancestry cluster had fewer N-insertions in productive TCRs, according to a later genetic analysis. While some public TCRs were present in many individuals, most TCR sequences turned up only very rarely across donors. In a later analysis, HLA-associated TCR beta chains showed more clonal expansion and lower generation probabilities than non-associated chains that were equally common. CMV serostatus was the only immune exposure information available for the cohort. The classifier was reported to diagnose cytomegalovirus status with high specificity and sensitivity in both the original and validation cohorts. A total of 150 to 200 TCR beta chains were listed by the study as associated with cytomegalovirus. According to a later analysis, parvovirus B19, influenza, CMV and Epstein-Barr virus appeared linked to several top co-occurrence clusters. Sequencing depth was assumed to be roughly uniform across donors in the presence/absence analyses, though that assumption may not hold. The cohort was sequenced for TCR beta chains only, and without alpha or paired-chain data the features that could be detected were limited. According to the authors, the approach could potentially be generalized to other disease states and immunological phenotypes. The earlier analysis of around 600 of the donors excluded some 15 rarely observed V segments, including chromosome 9 orphons, because counts were too low. Linkage disequilibrium might explain the correlated functional status among segregating V segments, but an unknown experimental factor could not be excluded. Because HLA typing was unavailable for some donors at each locus, only the typed subset was used in association tests. Some IMGT-functional V segments, including TRBV6-2 and TRBV6-3, could not be distinguished by the 87-base-pair reads and were therefore excluded. A further reported finding was that TCR beta sequences accurately predicted the HLA-A and HLA-B alleles for most subjects in the first cohort. Broadly in line with IMGT annotations, most TCR beta V segments showed up in productive rearrangements about 87% or about 30% of the time in an earlier analysis of about 500 of the donors. A later analysis found that TCR association rates varied across HLA loci, with DRB1 alleles showing the most associated TCRs and HLA-C alleles the fewest. In a later analysis, over 15,000 TCR beta sequences were associated with specific HLA alleles at a false discovery rate of 0.05. An association between a missense DCLRE1C variant and V-gene and J-gene trimming of TCR beta chains was found in a later genetic analysis and replicated in an independent cohort.

A note on this clone: The specificity of this receptor is unknown. Base-call qualities are not available, and no considerably larger clone is one nucleotide away.

Libraries were constructed by the immunoSEQ multiplex PCR assay. A mixture of 60 forward primers for TCR Vbeta segments and 13 reverse primers for TCR Jbeta segments was used in the multiplex PCR. The CDR3 region of rearranged TCR beta genes was amplified from genomic DNA with a multiplex PCR assay. Amplified TCR beta libraries were sequenced as 87-base-pair reads on the Illumina HiSeq System. For the original study's pipeline: A later analysis counted tens of millions of unique TCR beta chains across the 650 to 700 repertoires, and around 9.9 million of these chains were shared by at least two donors. A nearest-neighbor algorithm error-corrected the raw reads and collapsed the reads into unique sequences, merging closely related sequences to remove PCR and sequencing errors. CDR3 sequences were aligned to IMGT reference sequences to assign V, D and J gene segments. For a sequence to be retained, at least a six-nucleotide match to both a V gene segment and a J gene segment was required. A rearrangement counted as productive if the CDR3 had no stop codons and remained in frame with V and J, and every other rearrangement counted as non-productive. CDR3 was defined by IMGT convention, running from the second conserved V-encoded cysteine to the conserved J-encoded phenylalanine. Sequences without an unambiguous match to a single V gene segment were excluded from the earlier analysis of approximately 560 of the donors. An earlier analysis of fewer than 750 of the donors classified V segments as functional when productive rearrangements were above 56.7% and as segregating when the standard deviation between donors was above 5%. A statistical classification framework was developed to diagnose cytomegalovirus status using the catalog of TCR beta chain sequences. In a later analysis, V and J genes were assigned by comparing TCR nucleotide sequences against IMGT/GENE-DB human TR gene sequences. In a later analysis, CDR3 sequences and most-parsimonious VDJ recombination scenarios were assigned using the TCRdist pipeline. In a later analysis, each TCR beta chain was defined by its CDR3 amino acid sequence together with its V-gene family, and reads lacking a unique V-gene family were excluded. In a later analysis, 500 to 700 highly shared, low-generation-probability nucleotide sequences were removed to address suspected cross-contamination and a sequencing artifact. For each public chain, a later analysis derived a clonal expansion index from normalized ranks of inferred template counts within each repertoire. Generation probabilities in a later analysis came from a VDJ recombination model fitted to out-of-frame rearrangements, and those results were checked against IGoR. In a later analysis, hypergeometric tests were used to score TCR-TCR, TCR-HLA and TCR-CMV co-occurrence, with a repertoire-size bias correction applied to TCR pairs. A later analysis estimated false discovery rates by permuting HLA or CMV assignments 20 times. In a later analysis, co-occurring TCRs were grouped with DBSCAN, and TCRdist sequence similarity was added when clustering was performed within HLA-allele-positive subsets. Co-occurrence clustering excluded repertoires with fewer than 30,000 or more than 120,000 public chains, plus five with anomalous nucleotide sharing. TCRdb stores this immuneACCESS table with in-frame sequences only. Part of the clones is absent; in the studies checked, under half of the shortfall reflects unresolved V genes, and no reason is known for the rest. The D gene and trimming were derived from the DNA, and the V and J assignments and clone size from that table. For this sample there are 100,000 or so clones; roughly 80% appear just once. Of the sample, 8.6% is held by the ten largest clones.

In total, approximately 690 healthy bone marrow donors made up the cohort. At the time of sampling, every cohort member was nominally healthy, though immune exposures that went unrecorded were likely present. The donor was CMV seropositive and belonged to the group of more than 250 seropositive cohort members. A peripheral blood sample was provided by each donor, and peripheral blood mononuclear cells were used for TCR beta sequencing. The Qiagen DNeasy Blood Extraction Kit was used to extract genomic DNA from the blood cell samples. The CDR3 runs 19 amino acids, cysteine and phenylalanine included. Only the CDR3 DNA stays, 57 bases, in frame from base 1. V trim: 5 bases; J trim: 11 bases; unmatched bases: 24. The CDR1 and CDR2 encoded by the germline V gene are MDHEN and SYDVKM.

Rearrangement joined TRBV28 to TRBJ1-3; TRBD1 matches 10 bases in the middle. The sample comprised PBMCs. The origin of this receptor is a woman in her 40s in good health and CMV-seropositive. The CDR3 has the sequence CASSPAGTGVLKPWIPIYF. The DNA sequence is as follows: TGTGCCAGCAGTCCTGCCGGGACAGGGGTATTGAAGCCGTGGATTCCCATATATTTT.